Reported below is one TCR beta chain. Its antigen is not known. This sample is part of a study of shared clonotypes between healthy human individuals. Overall study findings and caveats: The represented genetic and exposure-history diversity was limited by the small number of donors.

CDR1 is LNHNV, CDR2 YYDKDF, per germline (reference sequence). J gave up 2 bases and V 3 bases, and 5 bases lay outside the gene matches. The CDR3 has 15 amino acids. This table comes from immunoSEQ multiplex PCR, and its TCRdb copy is limited to in-frame clones, with some not included. The data contain approximately 1.4 million clones, about 98% of them singletons. This chain connects TRBV15 to TRBJ1-2; 8 bases align to TRBD1. This TCR was sampled from a young man in good health. The sequenced material came from naive CD4+ T cells sorted from blood. Regarding subset: CD45RA+ positively selected. Here the CDR3 reads CATSRGTGDNYGYTF. CDR3 sequence (DNA): TGTGCCACCAGCAGGGGGACAGGAGACAACTATGGCTACACCTTC.